The T cell receptor (beta chain) described here comes from a study of shared clonotypes between healthy human individuals. Study-level results: The genetic and exposure-history diversity represented was limited by few donors.

Assay execution took place at the deep level. TCRdb's table, derived via immunoSEQ multiplex PCR, lists solely in-frame clones and lacks some. The sample consists of about 600,000 clones, around 78% of them appearing once. Every contributor of samples was a Caucasian grown-up residing in Nashville, Tennessee. Unsorted material relied on roughly 100 million PBMCs as the source of genomic DNA. This clone has more than one count but fewer than ten. Its target is unknown. Material: PBMCs. This TCR came from a woman aged 40 to 50 in good health. Some clones in this sample may be carry-over from other donors' samples.

The CDR3 here is CASTREGLAGGEQFF. CDR3 DNA sequence: TGTGCCAGCACCCGAGAAGGACTAGCGGGAGGTGAGCAGTTCTTC. The chain employs TRBV28 and TRBJ2-1; 14 nucleotides match TRBD2. Germline trimming cut 7 bases from V and 9 bases from J; bases unmatched to any gene: 8. The CDR3 spans 15 residues. From germline, CDR1 is MDHEN and CDR2 SYDVKM.